The entry that follows covers one T cell receptor beta chain sequence. The sample belongs to a study of blood T cell repertoires in COVID-19. Germline V gene sequence: CDR1 SGHRS, CDR2 YFSETQ. The junction had 4 bases not matched to a gene; V was cut back by 4 bases and J by 6 bases. The CDR3 is 13 residues long. Assignment of participants to cohorts was predicated upon participant-reported clinical history. Using immunoSEQ multiplex PCR, the repertoire was profiled, and TCRdb retains in-frame clones only, with some absent. Found here are 250,000 to 400,000 clones, 87% of them singletons; the top ten hold under 5.5%.

What was sequenced was PBMCs or T cells enriched from blood (not recorded which). The V and J genes are TRBV5-1 and TRBJ1-1, with 9 bases identical to TRBD1. This receptor was taken from a woman in her 30s who had recovered from COVID-19. This CDR3 reads CASSRQGDAEAFF. For the CDR3, the DNA is TGCGCCAGCAGCCGACAGGGGGATGCTGAAGCTTTCTTT. Complete variable domain (other parts from reference TRBV5-1 and TRBJ1-1): KAGVTQTPRYLIKTRGQQVTLSCSPISGHRSVSWYQQTPGQGLQFLFEYFSETQRNKGNFPGRFSGRQFSNSRSEMNVSTLELGDSALYLCASSRQGDAEAFFGQGTRLTVV.